The 8 T cell receptor beta chains in this list originate from one sample, sequenced in a study of brain T cells in children with intractable seizures. Profiling relied on immunoSEQ multiplex PCR, and the TCRdb table lists in-frame clones only, not all of them. The table includes 80,000 or so clones, approximately 89% detected once. This sample comprised peripheral blood, obtained at surgery. These receptor sequences come from a girl under 10 years old with Rasmussen encephalitis and intractable seizures.

V and J are TRBV6-5 and TRBJ1-1, with a possible D match to TRBD1 (5 bases). The length of the CDR3 is 13 residues. V lost 5 bases to trimming and J lost 11 bases, with 18 bases between them. Germline loops: CDR1 MNHEY, CDR2 SVGAGI. The CDR3 sequence: CASSTRGTLDAFF. CDR3 DNA sequence: TGTGCCAGCAGTACCCGGGGCACCCTCGATGCTTTCTTT.

The V and J genes are TRBV11-2 and TRBJ1-2, with unresolved D. Germline V gene sequence: CDR1 SGHAT, CDR2 FQNNGV. V lost 3 bases and J lost 7, with 15 bases in between. The CDR3 consists of 14 residues. CDR3 nucleotide sequence: TGTGCCAGCAGCTTGGGGTCGGGGATAGGTGGCTACACCTTC. Translating it yields CASSLGSGIGGYTF.

The chain employs TRBV13 and TRBJ1-2; D may be TRBD1 (6 bases). This CDR3 region has 16 residues. V lost 5 bases to trimming and J lost 1 base, with 17 bases between them. Germline assignment: CDR1 PRHDT and CDR2 FYEKMQ (reference sequence). The CDR3 protein is CASSAKGTYYNYGYTF. The CDR3, as DNA: TGTGCCAGCAGCGCGAAGGGGACATACTATAACTATGGCTACACCTTC.

The rearrangement uses TRBV3-1 (or the pseudogene TRBV3-2) and TRBJ1-5; 12 bases agree with TRBD1. V gave up 0 bases and J gave up 4 bases; unmatched junction bases: 10. There are 19 residues in the CDR3. In germline, CDR1 is LGHDT, CDR2 YNNKEL (reference sequence). The DNA of the CDR3 is TGTGCCAGCAGCCAAGATCCCCCGGGACAGGGGGCCCTAAATCAGCCCCAGCATTTT. Encoded protein: CASSQDPPGQGALNQPQHF.

The chain employs TRBV5-1 and TRBJ1-1; D might be TRBD1 (5 bases). Germline V lookup: CDR1 SGHRS, CDR2 YFSETQ. The ends were cut back, 4 bases at V and 6 bases at J, with 19 bases in the middle. The CDR3 loop spans 15 amino acids. CDR3 bases: TGCGCCAGCAGCGAGACCCCAGGGAAAGTGTCTGAAGCTTTCTTT. Amino acids: CASSETPGKVSEAFF.

The chain couples TRBV3-1 (or the pseudogene TRBV3-2) to TRBJ2-7, with D maybe TRBD1 (6 bases). Trimming cost V 1 base and J 4 bases, with 17 bases left between them. The CDR3 is 16 amino acids. The germline V gene encodes CDR1 LGHDT and CDR2 YNNKEL (reference sequence). The CDR3 coding sequence is TGTGCCAGCAGCCAAGCCATCCAGGGGTACTGGTACGAGCAGTACTTC. This translates into CASSQAIQGYWYEQYF.

The rearrangement links TRBV5-5 to TRBJ2-7; no reliable D call. Trimming left V 6 bases short and J 0 bases short, with 16 bases between. Germline V gene data show CDR1 as SGHKS and CDR2 as YYEKEE (reference sequence). The CDR3 is made up of 15 amino acids. The CDR3 DNA reads TGTGCCAGCACAGCCGCGACTGCCTACTCCTACGAGCAGTACTTC. Translation: CASTAATAYSYEQYF.

This chain uses TRBV11-2 with TRBJ2-5, with 8 bases fitting TRBD2. This CDR3 has 16 residues. Germline loops: CDR1 SGHAT, CDR2 FQNNGV. V shed 5 bases and J 4 bases; nucleotides not matched to a gene: 12. CDR3 in DNA: TGTGCCAGCAGCCTCCCACGTGGACTAGCTGGAGAGACCCAGTACTTC. Its protein product is CASSLPRGLAGETQYF.